Below, 20 T cell receptor beta chains from the same sample are listed, as sequenced in a study of OX40 agonist ivuxolimab in advanced cancers. Assay: immunoSEQ multiplex PCR; the TCRdb copy retains only in-frame clones and omits some. Here the sample spans around 100,000 clones, roughly 89% being singletons. The material was CD4+ or CD8+ T cells sorted from blood, obtained in a trial of the OX40 agonist ivuxolimab. All receptors come from an adult with an advanced solid tumor such as melanoma, head and neck, liver or kidney cancer.

This clone was observed a single time. The chain combines TRBV4-1 with TRBJ1-6, with TRBD1 identical over 7 bases. With V trimmed by 5 bases and J by 3 bases, 10 bases remained unmatched. Germline-derived CDR1 and CDR2 are MGHRA and YSYEKL. The CDR3 spans 17 residues. CDR3 in amino acids: CASSARDRDFYNSPLHF. The DNA of the CDR3 is TGCGCCAGCAGCGCCCGGGACAGAGATTTCTATAATTCACCCCTCCACTTT.

The rearrangement links TRBV15 to TRBJ1-3; 7 bases agree with TRBD1. After removal of 0 bases from V and 3 bases from J, the junction contained 5 bases not matched to a gene. The germline V gene has CDR1 LNHNV and CDR2 YYDKDF (reference sequence). The CDR3 has 16 residues. The CDR3 reads CATSREGRTGGNTIYF. The CDR3 DNA follows: TGTGCCACCAGCAGAGAGGGGAGGACAGGTGGAAACACCATATATTTT.

The chain couples TRBV18 to TRBJ2-7; 10 bases fit TRBD1. The CDR3 is made up of 14 amino acids. Germline V lookup: CDR1 KGHSH, CDR2 LQKENI. Unmatched junction bases numbered 5, after V lost 5 bases and J lost 4 bases. In DNA, the CDR3 is TGTGCCAGCTCAGACCGGGACAGGGGTTACGAGCAGTACTTC. It is translated as CASSDRDRGYEQYF.

The rearrangement joins TRBV19 to TRBJ2-3; 7 bases agree with TRBD2. The CDR3 extends over 15 amino acids. Germline V CDR1 and CDR2: LNHDA, SQIVND (reference sequence). V shed 0 bases and J 5 bases; nucleotides not matched to a gene: 5. CDR3 coding DNA: TGTGCCAGTAGTATAGAGCGGGAGCGGGGAGATACGCAGTATTTT. Encoded protein: CASSIERERGDTQYF.

V gene TRBV27 combines with J gene TRBJ2-1, with 9 bases fitting TRBD2. After removal of 5 bases from V and 0 bases from J, the junction contained 5 bases not matched to a gene. The CDR3 sequence is 16 residues long. The germline V gene has CDR1 MNHEY and CDR2 SMNVEV (reference sequence). The CDR3, as DNA: TGTGCCAGCAGTACGACTAGCGGTAGCTCCTACAATGAGCAGTTCTTC. Its protein product is CASSTTSGSSYNEQFF.

V usage is TRBV4-1 and J usage is TRBJ1-4; D remains unclear. The V and J ends lost 0 bases and 4 bases respectively, with 12 bases between them. Germline V gives CDR1 MGHRA, CDR2 YSYEKL. The CDR3 consists of 16 residues. The CDR3 protein is CASSQEGRRSNEKLFF. In DNA, the CDR3 is TGCGCCAGCAGCCAAGAGGGGAGAAGGAGTAATGAAAAACTGTTTTTT.

This chain links TRBV4-3 with TRBJ2-7; possible D gene TRBD1, 6 bases. There are 15 residues in the CDR3. CDR1 is LGHNA and CDR2 is YSLEER in the germline V gene. Trimming cost V 0 bases and J 5 bases, with 14 bases left between them. The DNA of the CDR3 is TGCGCCAGCAGCCAAGATGGAAGGGGGAAAAACGAGCAGTACTTC. Translation gives CASSQDGRGKNEQYF.

The chain is built from TRBV19 and TRBJ1-4, with D possibly being TRBD1 (5 bases). The CDR3 extends over 14 amino acids. From germline, CDR1 is LNHDA and CDR2 SQIVND (reference sequence). V was clipped by 7 bases and J by 3 bases, with 12 bases between them. Here the CDR3 reads CASTSGWANEKLFF. The CDR3 DNA sequence: TGTGCCAGTACTTCAGGGTGGGCTAATGAAAAACTGTTTTTT.

The chain employs TRBV14 and TRBJ2-5; tentatively, D is TRBD1 (6 bases). In germline, CDR1 is SGHDN, CDR2 FVKESK. The CDR3 sequence is 14 residues long. Trimming shortened V by 2 bases and J by 7 bases, and 14 bases separated the two germline ends. The CDR3 loop is CASSQRTARGTQYF. The CDR3 DNA reads TGTGCCAGCAGCCAAAGGACAGCCCGGGGGACCCAGTACTTC.

The chain carries TRBV18 and TRBJ2-7; 7 nucleotides line up with TRBD2. Germline CDR1 is KGHSH and CDR2 is LQKENI. J gave up 0 bases and V 4 bases, and 9 bases lay outside the gene matches. This CDR3 region has 16 residues. CDR3 amino acids: CASSLGLAELSYEQYF. DNA of the CDR3: TGTGCCAGCTCACTCGGGCTAGCGGAACTCTCCTACGAGCAGTACTTC. The full variable domain, completed using reference TRBV18 and TRBJ2-7, is NAGVMQNPRHLVRRRGQEARLRCSPMKGHSHVYWYRQLPEEGLKFMVYLQKENIIDESGMPKERFSAEFPKEGPSILRIQQVVRGDSAAYFCASSLGLAELSYEQYFGPGTRLTVT.

The chain recombines TRBV11-2 with TRBJ2-3; TRBD2 matches 9 bases. The CDR3 totals 15 residues. Per the germline V gene, CDR1 is SGHAT and CDR2 is FQNNGV. With V trimmed by 5 bases and J by 3 bases, 6 bases remained unmatched. In DNA, the CDR3 is TGTGCCAGCAGCCCCGGGACTAGCAGTACAGATACGCAGTATTTT. Translating it yields CASSPGTSSTDTQYF.

This clone was seen a single time. The chain is built from TRBV5-1 and TRBJ1-2; D remains ambiguous. V lost 3 bases to trimming and J lost 2 bases, with 8 bases between them. The CDR3 runs 13 residues. Germline V lookup: CDR1 SGHRS, CDR2 YFSETQ. The CDR3 loop reads CASSSRINYGYTF. The CDR3 region has the DNA TGCGCCAGCAGCTCTCGGATAAACTATGGCTACACCTTC.

The table lists this clone with a few counts. The J gene is TRBJ1-1, the V gene TRBV9; D is unclear. This CDR3 is built from 14 residues. The V and J ends lost 2 bases and 1 base respectively, with 9 bases between them. Germline CDR1 and CDR2: SGDLS and YYNGEE. The CDR3 spells CASSVQAGNTEAFF. The CDR3, as DNA: TGTGCCAGCAGCGTCCAAGCGGGGAACACTGAAGCTTTCTTT.

This clone occurred once. The CDR3 region is CASSPAGGLSSYNEQFF. The CDR3 region has the DNA TGTGCCAGCTCACCGGCAGGGGGGCTCAGCTCCTACAATGAGCAGTTCTTC. The chain recombines TRBV18 with TRBJ2-1; the D gene is possibly TRBD1 (7 bases). Trimming took 3 bases from V and 0 from J, leaving 15 bases between them. Germline V gene lookup returns CDR1 KGHSH and CDR2 LQKENI. The length of the CDR3 is 17 residues.

The CDR3 loop is CASSVGLAVEKLFF. For the CDR3, the DNA is TGTGCCAGCAGCGTAGGCCTGGCGGTTGAAAAACTGTTTTTT. The chain combines TRBV9 with TRBJ1-4; D is uncertain. Germline loops: CDR1 SGDLS, CDR2 YYNGEE. CDR3 size: 14 residues. Trimming took off 0 bases at V and 7 bases at J, with 10 bases between the two ends. Filled out from reference TRBV9 and TRBJ1-4, the complete variable domain reads DSGVTQTPKHLITATGQRVTLRCSPRSGDLSVYWYQQSLDQGLQFLIQYYNGEERAKGNILERFSAQQFPDLHSELNLSSLELGDSALYFCASSVGLAVEKLFFGSGTQLSVL.

The rearrangement joins TRBV29-1 to TRBJ1-2, with TRBD1 as a possible D gene (5 bases). V lost 6 bases and J lost 0, with 11 bases in between. Germline V gene data show CDR1 as SQVTM and CDR2 as ANQGSEA. The CDR3 covers 13 residues. The CDR3 nucleotides read TGCAGCGTGGGGACGGTACCTAACTATGGCTACACCTTC. It yields the protein CSVGTVPNYGYTF.

The V call is TRBV7-6, the J call TRBJ2-5; no clear D gene. Between the trimmed V and J ends, which lost 5 bases and 3 bases, there was a span of 19 bases. Germline loops: CDR1 SGHVS, CDR2 FNYEAQ. The CDR3 contains 16 residues. The CDR3 sequence: CASSPNIGSGEETQYF. In DNA form, the CDR3 reads TGTGCCAGCAGCCCGAATATCGGGTCAGGCGAAGAGACCCAGTACTTC. The complete variable domain, with remaining parts taken from reference TRBV7-6 and TRBJ2-5, reads GAGVSQSPRYKVTKRGQDVALRCDPISGHVSLYWYRQALGQGPEFLTYFNYEAQQDKSGLPNDRFSAERPEGSISTLTIQRTEQRDSAMYRCASSPNIGSGEETQYFGPGTRLLVL.

The chain uses TRBV6-5 and TRBJ2-1; 8 nucleotides match TRBD2. V was clipped by 10 bases and J by 1 base; unmatched bases: 9. This CDR3 is built from 15 residues. The germline CDR1 and CDR2 sequences are MNHEY and SVGAGI. In DNA form, the CDR3 reads TGTGCCACTTCAAGAGCTAGCGGGTCCTACAATGAGCAGTTCTTC. Encoded protein: CATSRASGSYNEQFF.

This clone has just a few counts. The chain has TRBV7-2 and TRBJ2-4; D is unclear. Germline V lookup: CDR1 SGHTA, CDR2 FQGNSA. CDR3 length: 12 residues. V lost 0 bases and J lost 8, with 5 bases in between. The DNA for the CDR3 is TGTGCCAGCAGCTTAGCCCTGGACATTCAGTACTTC. Translating it yields CASSLALDIQYF.

CDR3 in DNA: TGCGCCAGCAGTCATCCGGGACAGGGGCGTTACAATGAGCAGTTCTTC. This encodes CASSHPGQGRYNEQFF. The chain recombines TRBV23-1 with TRBJ2-1, with 10 bases matching TRBD1. TRBV23-1 is flagged as an ORF with uncertain function. The junction had 6 bases not matched to a gene; V was cut back by 3 bases and J by 4 bases. The CDR3 loop spans 16 amino acids.